The 18 T cell receptor beta chains reported below all come from one sample, sequenced in a study of blood T cells in healthy people across ages. Alongside a J-beta primer mix, a sample-barcoded 5' primer served in a second PCR lasting roughly 7 to 12 cycles. TCRdb recomputed calls from the 5' RACE reads with MiXCR, one row per CDR3 protein. Of roughly 1,800,000 distinct CDR3 sequences listed, 49% were seen once; the top ten hold around 2.1%. Specimen: blood. All receptors derive from a woman between 40 and 50 years old in good health.

The rearrangement joins TRBV5-5 to TRBJ2-4, with D tentatively TRBD2 (5 bases). CDR1 is SGHKS, CDR2 YYEKEE, per germline (reference sequence). Deletions cut 4 bases from V and 3 bases from J, with 17 bases between. The CDR3 runs to 16 residues. The CDR3 bases are TGTGCCAGCAGCGATCCTATAGACGGAGGCAAAAACATTCAGTACTTC. Its translation: CASSDPIDGGKNIQYF.

V is TRBV6-6 and J is TRBJ2-3, with no clear D. The V end lost 4 bases, the J end lost 4 bases, and 9 bases lay between the germline ends. Per germline, CDR1 MNHNY and CDR2 SVGAGI (reference sequence). There are 13 residues in the CDR3. DNA of the CDR3: TGTGCCAGCAGTTGGACCTGGGCAGATACGCAGTATTTT. It codes for CASSWTWADTQYF.

The J gene is TRBJ2-7, the V gene TRBV6-6; the D is unclear. Germline CDR1 is MNHNY and CDR2 is SVGAGI (reference sequence). The CDR3 runs to 12 residues. V shed 8 bases and J shed 1 base, with 9 bases lying between them. In DNA form, the CDR3 reads TGTGCCAGCGGCGGACGGTCCTACGAGCAGTACTTC. Its protein is CASGGRSYEQYF.

The rearrangement links TRBV10-3 to TRBJ2-3, with 7 bases aligning to TRBD1. J lost 1 base, V lost 5 bases, and 6 bases had no gene match. CDR1 is ENHRY, CDR2 SYGVKD, per germline. This CDR3 contains 15 residues. This CDR3 is CAISRGQIGTDTQYF. The CDR3 DNA follows: TGTGCCATCAGTAGGGGACAGATCGGCACAGATACGCAGTATTTT.

The chain uses TRBV6-2 or TRBV6-3 and TRBJ2-1; 8 positions match TRBD2. The CDR3 runs 17 residues. Germline CDR1 and CDR2: MNHEY and SVGEGT. With 2 bases clipped from V and 3 bases from J, the junction kept 9 bases outside the gene matches. In DNA, the CDR3 is TGTGCCAGCAGTTACGGTAGCGCGGGGGGAATCTACAATGAGCAGTTCTTC. Translated, it gives CASSYGSAGGIYNEQFF.

This clonotype appeared a single time. The rearrangement links TRBV7-2 to TRBJ1-2; 7 nucleotides match TRBD1. Germline-derived CDR1 and CDR2 are SGHTA and FQGNSA. V shed 5 bases, J shed 5 bases, and the junction held 14 bases outside the gene matches. The CDR3 is 16 amino acids. CDR3 nucleotides: TGTGCCAGCAGCCGGAGGACAGGCGCTTCACATTATGGCTACACCTTC. This codes for CASSRRTGASHYGYTF.

The chain recombines TRBV7-2 with TRBJ1-1, with D perhaps TRBD1 (5 bases). Germline V gene data show CDR1 as SGHTA and CDR2 as FQGNSA. The length of the CDR3 is 15 residues. V lost 2 bases to trimming and J lost 3 bases, with 13 bases between them. CDR3 sequence: CASSLRRRADTEAFF. The DNA of the CDR3 is TGTGCCAGCAGCTTACGGCGCAGGGCCGACACTGAAGCTTTCTTT.

The rearrangement links TRBV28 to TRBJ2-7; TRBD2 agrees at 10 bases. Germline trimming cut 5 bases from V and 4 bases from J; bases unmatched to any gene: 11. The CDR3 sequence is 16 residues long. Germline values: CDR1 MDHEN, CDR2 SYDVKM. The CDR3 nucleotides are TGTGCCAGCAGTCTCCCGGCACTAGCGGGGAAGTACGAGCAGTACTTC. This codes for CASSLPALAGKYEQYF.

This clonotype was picked up a small number of times. Given a much more abundant clone one base away, this may be a read error. The chain uses TRBV13 and TRBJ2-5; D gene ambiguous. This CDR3 has 11 residues. V shed 2 bases and J shed 6 bases, with 4 bases lying between them. CDR1 and CDR2 (germline): PRHDT, FYEKMQ (reference sequence). In nucleotides, the CDR3 is TGTGCCAGCAGCTTATCAAAGACCCAGTACTTC. It specifies CASSLSKTQYF.

The CDR3 protein is CASTKEQGLSTDTQYF. Written as DNA, the CDR3 is TGTGCCAGCACCAAAGAACAGGGGCTAAGCACAGATACGCAGTATTTT. The rearrangement joins TRBV6-2 or TRBV6-3 to TRBJ2-3; TRBD1 matches 7 bases. This CDR3 is 16 amino acids long. Germline V gene data show CDR1 as MNHEY and CDR2 as SVGEGT. V gave up 7 bases and J gave up 0 bases; unmatched junction bases: 10.

This clonotype was picked up a small number of times. The chain has TRBV2 and TRBJ2-1; D unclear. CDR1 is SNHLY, CDR2 FYNNEI, per germline. The CDR3 is 13 amino acids. Trimming left V 4 bases short and J 10 bases short, with 14 bases between. The CDR3: CASSVAHFLEQFF. The DNA for the CDR3 is TGTGCCAGCAGTGTCGCCCACTTCTTGGAGCAGTTCTTC.

The chain recombines TRBV6-5 with TRBJ2-7; D is ambiguous. The CDR3 has 14 amino acids. CDR1 is MNHEY, CDR2 SVGAGI, per germline. V was clipped by 4 bases and J by 3 bases, with 13 bases between them. CDR3 DNA: TGTGCCAGCAGTTCTTGTCGTCCCTGCTACGAGCAGTACTTC. Translation: CASSSCRPCYEQYF.

This clonotype was found a few times. V and J are TRBV7-2 and TRBJ2-3, with D perhaps matching TRBD2 (5 bases). This CDR3 is built from 15 residues. The germline V and J ends were trimmed by 4 bases and 10 bases, with 21 bases remaining between them. The germline V gene encodes CDR1 SGHTA and CDR2 FQGNSA. CDR3 DNA: TGTGCCAGCAGCTCTCTGACCAGCGGCAAGGGATCGCAGTATTTT. This sequence encodes CASSSLTSGKGSQYF.

A note on this clonotype: At one end, the junction sequence differs from germline, possibly due to a read error. The V and J genes are TRBV10-3 and TRBJ2-5; D is perhaps TRBD1 (7 bases). The CDR3 extends over 18 amino acids. Germline V gene data show CDR1 as ENHRY and CDR2 as SYGVKD. The CDR3 loop reads CAISEMEGTEFKQGTQYF. The CDR3, as DNA: TGTGCCATCAGTGAGATGGAGGGGACAGAGTTTAAGCAAGGGACCCAGTACTTC.

This clonotype was seen only once. This sequence joins TRBV5-1 and TRBJ1-2; no firm D call. The germline CDR1 and CDR2 sequences are SGHRS and YFSETQ. The CDR3 has 15 residues. Trimming removed 0 bases from V and 4 bases from J, with 13 bases in between. CDR3 sequence: CASSLGVQLLYGYTF. CDR3 coding DNA: TGCGCCAGCAGCTTGGGTGTACAACTACTCTATGGCTACACCTTC.

V is TRBV6-5 and J is TRBJ2-5, with unresolved D. The CDR3 is made up of 14 amino acids. Trimming cost V 4 bases and J 4 bases, with 13 bases left between them. CDR1 is MNHEY, CDR2 SVGAGI, per germline. This CDR3 is CASSFQSVGETQYF. CDR3 bases: TGTGCCAGCAGTTTTCAAAGTGTGGGAGAGACCCAGTACTTC.

The CDR3 DNA reads TGTGCCAGCAGTTACACCTGGGGCAGGGTCTACTACAATGAGCAGTTCTTC. This encodes CASSYTWGRVYYNEQFF. The V and J genes are TRBV6-2 or TRBV6-3 and TRBJ2-1; possible D gene TRBD1, 5 bases. There are 17 residues in the CDR3. Germline V gene lookup returns CDR1 MNHEY and CDR2 SVGEGT. V gave up 2 bases and J gave up 3 bases, with 17 bases separating them.

The chain combines TRBV4-2 with TRBJ2-3, with a weak D call TRBD2 (6 bases). V lost 1 base and J lost 2, with 19 bases in between. Germline CDR1 LGHNA, CDR2 YNFKEQ. There are 18 residues in the CDR3. The CDR3 spells CASSQGAGERGFTDTQYF. The CDR3 DNA is TGTGCCAGCAGCCAAGGGGCGGGCGAACGGGGGTTCACAGATACGCAGTATTTT.